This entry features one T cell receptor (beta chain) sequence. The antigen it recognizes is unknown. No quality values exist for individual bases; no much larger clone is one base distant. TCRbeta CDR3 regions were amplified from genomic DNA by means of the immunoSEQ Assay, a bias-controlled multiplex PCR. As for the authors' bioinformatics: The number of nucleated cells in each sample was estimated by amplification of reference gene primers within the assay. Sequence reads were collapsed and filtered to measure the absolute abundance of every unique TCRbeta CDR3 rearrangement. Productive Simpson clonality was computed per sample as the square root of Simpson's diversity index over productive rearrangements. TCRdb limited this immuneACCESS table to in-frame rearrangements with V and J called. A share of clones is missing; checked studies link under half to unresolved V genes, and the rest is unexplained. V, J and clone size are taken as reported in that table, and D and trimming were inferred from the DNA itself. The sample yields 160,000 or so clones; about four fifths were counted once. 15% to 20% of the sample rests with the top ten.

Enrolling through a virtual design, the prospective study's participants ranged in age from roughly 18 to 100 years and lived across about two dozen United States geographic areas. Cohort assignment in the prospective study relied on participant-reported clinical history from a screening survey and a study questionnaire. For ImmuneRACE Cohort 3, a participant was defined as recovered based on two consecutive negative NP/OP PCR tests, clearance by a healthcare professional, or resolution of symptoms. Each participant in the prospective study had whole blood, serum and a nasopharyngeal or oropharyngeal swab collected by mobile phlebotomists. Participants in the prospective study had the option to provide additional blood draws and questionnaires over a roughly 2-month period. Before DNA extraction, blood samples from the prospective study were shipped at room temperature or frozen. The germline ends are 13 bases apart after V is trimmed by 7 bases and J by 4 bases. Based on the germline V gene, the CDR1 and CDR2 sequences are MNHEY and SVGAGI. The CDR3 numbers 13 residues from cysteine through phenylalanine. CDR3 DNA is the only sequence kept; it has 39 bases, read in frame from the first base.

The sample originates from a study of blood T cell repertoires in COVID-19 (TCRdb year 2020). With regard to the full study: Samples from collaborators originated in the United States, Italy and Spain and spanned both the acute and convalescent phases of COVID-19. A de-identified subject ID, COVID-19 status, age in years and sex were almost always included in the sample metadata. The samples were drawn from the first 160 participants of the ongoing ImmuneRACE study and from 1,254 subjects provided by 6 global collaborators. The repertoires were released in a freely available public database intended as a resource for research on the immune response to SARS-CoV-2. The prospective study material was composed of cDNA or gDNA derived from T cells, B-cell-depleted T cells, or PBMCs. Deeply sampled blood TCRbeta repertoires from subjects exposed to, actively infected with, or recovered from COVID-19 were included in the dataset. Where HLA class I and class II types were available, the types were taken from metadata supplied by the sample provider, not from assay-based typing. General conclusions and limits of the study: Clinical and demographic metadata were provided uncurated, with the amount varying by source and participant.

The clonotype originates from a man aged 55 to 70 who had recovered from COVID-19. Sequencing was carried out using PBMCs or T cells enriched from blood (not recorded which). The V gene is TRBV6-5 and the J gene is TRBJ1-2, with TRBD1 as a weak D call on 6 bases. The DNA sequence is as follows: TGTGCCAGCATCGCGACAGGCCGCTATGGCTACACCTTC. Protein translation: CASIATGRYGYTF.